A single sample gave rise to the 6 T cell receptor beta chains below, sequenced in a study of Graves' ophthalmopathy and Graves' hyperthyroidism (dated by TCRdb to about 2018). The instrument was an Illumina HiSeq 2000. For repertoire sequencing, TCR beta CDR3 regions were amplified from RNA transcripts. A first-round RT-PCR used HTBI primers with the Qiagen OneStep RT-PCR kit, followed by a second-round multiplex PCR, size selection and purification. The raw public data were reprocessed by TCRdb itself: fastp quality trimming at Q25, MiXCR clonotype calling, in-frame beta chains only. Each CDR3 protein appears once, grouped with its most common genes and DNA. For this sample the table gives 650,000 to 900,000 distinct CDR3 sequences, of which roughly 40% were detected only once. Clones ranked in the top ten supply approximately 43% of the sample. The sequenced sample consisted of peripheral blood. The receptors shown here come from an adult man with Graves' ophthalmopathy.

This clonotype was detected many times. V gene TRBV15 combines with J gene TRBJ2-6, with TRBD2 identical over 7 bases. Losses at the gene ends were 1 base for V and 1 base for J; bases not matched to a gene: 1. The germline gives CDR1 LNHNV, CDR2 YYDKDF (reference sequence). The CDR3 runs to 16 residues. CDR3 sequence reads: CATSRGGGSGANVLTF. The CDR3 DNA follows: TGTGCCACCAGCAGAGGCGGGGGTTCTGGGGCCAACGTCCTGACTTTC.

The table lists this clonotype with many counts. For the CDR3, the DNA is TGTGCCAGCAGCTTACAGGCGGTACAAGAGACCCAGTACTTC. Encoded protein: CASSLQAVQETQYF. The chain combines TRBV7-9 with TRBJ2-5; the D is unclear. Trimming took off 2 bases at V and 2 bases at J, with 9 bases between the two ends. CDR1 and CDR2 from the germline V gene are SEHNR and FQNEAQ (reference sequence). The length of the CDR3 is 14 residues.

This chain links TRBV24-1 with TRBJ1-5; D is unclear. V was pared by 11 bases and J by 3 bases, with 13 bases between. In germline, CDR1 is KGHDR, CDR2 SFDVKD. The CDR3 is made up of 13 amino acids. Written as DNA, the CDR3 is TGTGCCAGCAGATTGACCGCCAATCAGCCCCAGCATTTT. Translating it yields CASRLTANQPQHF.

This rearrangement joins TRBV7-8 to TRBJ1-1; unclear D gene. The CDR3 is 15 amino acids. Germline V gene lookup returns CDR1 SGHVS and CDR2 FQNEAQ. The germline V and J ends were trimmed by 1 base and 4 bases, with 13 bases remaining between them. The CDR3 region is CASSLEGGRSTEAFF. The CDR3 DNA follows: TGTGCCAGCAGCTTAGAGGGAGGCAGAAGCACTGAAGCTTTCTTT.

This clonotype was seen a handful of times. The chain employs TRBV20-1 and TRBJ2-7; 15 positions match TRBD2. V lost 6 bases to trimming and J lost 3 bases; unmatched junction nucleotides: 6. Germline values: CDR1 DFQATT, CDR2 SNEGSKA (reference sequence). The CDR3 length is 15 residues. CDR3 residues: CSAPGTSGRNYEQYF. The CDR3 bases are TGCAGTGCCCCCGGGACTAGCGGGAGGAACTACGAGCAGTACTTC.

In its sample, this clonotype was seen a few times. The CDR3 spells CASSFQPTSGATQETQYF. The DNA of the CDR3 is TGTGCCAGCAGCTTCCAACCGACTAGCGGAGCAACTCAAGAGACCCAGTACTTC. V is TRBV7-9 and J is TRBJ2-5; 9 bases map to TRBD2. The germline gives CDR1 SEHNR, CDR2 FQNEAQ (reference sequence). This CDR3 is built from 18 residues. The J segment lost 2 bases and the V segment lost 3 bases, leaving 13 bases of the junction unmatched.